This T cell receptor beta chain was documented in a study of T cells after yellow fever vaccination. Findings and caveats of the study: Within the sorted memory subsets, almost all vaccine-responding clonotypes could not be detected on day 0. In FACS-sorted repertoires, abundant clonotypes from the bulk population could appear as contaminants.

Researchers made TCR cDNA using 5'RACE template switching, and this step added a universal primer site and UMIs. TCRdb reprocessed the 5' RACE reads via MiXCR and lists one record per CDR3 protein. The sample has 30,000 or so distinct CDR3 sequences; 5.5% to 8% are singletons. A few counts support this clonotype. The TCR originated in a young man who received the YFV17D yellow fever vaccine. Sequenced material: PBMCs, either bulk or a sorted T-cell subset (CD4+, CD8+, memory, or dextramer-sorted; not recorded which), taken on the day of the yellow fever booster vaccination.

This CDR3 is CASKRVPQETQYF. In DNA, the CDR3 is TGTGCCAGCAAGCGGGTACCTCAAGAGACCCAGTACTTC. This sequence joins TRBV5-4 and TRBJ2-5; weak D call: TRBD2 (6 bases). The CDR3 loop spans 13 amino acids. The germline V gene has CDR1 SGHNT and CDR2 YYREEE (reference sequence). V gave up 6 bases and J gave up 2 bases, with 11 bases separating them. Supplemented by reference TRBV5-4 and TRBJ2-5, the full variable domain reads ETGVTQSPTHLIKTRGQQVTLRCSSQSGHNTVSWYQQALGQGPQFIFQYYREEENGRGNFPPRFSGLQFPNYSSELNVNALELDDSALYLCASKRVPQETQYFGPGTRLLVL.